The T cell receptor (beta chain) described here comes from a study of T cells expressing NK-cell markers. The CDR3 loop spans 12 amino acids. CDR1 and CDR2 (germline): KGHSH, LQKENI. Study-level points and caveats: One observes that, in several donors, these clonotypes were also the leading ones within the CD3+CD56-NKG2C+ fraction.

It was by 5'RACE template switching with UMIs that TCR beta cDNA was made. TCRdb reprocessed the 5' RACE reads, keeping one entry per CDR3 protein, no DNA. This sample's table has approximately 380,000 distinct CDR3 sequences. Comment on this clonotype: Its antigen is currently unknown.

Input material: blood T cells: a sorted CD56 or NKG2C T cell subset, CD4+ or CD8+ T cells, or bulk PBMC T cells (not recorded which). The TCR comes from a man aged 18-70 years in good health. This chain links TRBV18 with TRBJ2-7; TCRdb selects TRBD1, and the lack of DNA leaves this call unchecked. CDR3 amino acids: CASSRLEGEQYF.